This record looks at one T cell receptor beta chain sequence and its context. In the authors' workflow: Estimates of nucleated cell counts were drawn from the amplification of reference gene primers. Some clones are missing from TCRdb's copy, which holds only in-frame ones; the method was immunoSEQ multiplex PCR. V, J and clone size are taken as reported in that table, and D and trimming were inferred from the DNA itself. Among approximately 260,000 clones listed, nearly 90% were seen once. The source of the sample is a study of blood T cell repertoires in COVID-19. The overall study: The United States, Italy and Spain provided the acute and convalescent COVID-19 samples. Sources were T cells, B-cell-depleted T cells, or PBMCs; the material itself was cDNA or gDNA.

Per the germline V gene, CDR1 is MNHEY and CDR2 is SVGAGI. Trimming removed 7 bases from V and 7 bases from J; junction bases left unmatched: 3. This CDR3 contains 12 residues. The V and J genes are TRBV6-5 and TRBJ2-2; the match to TRBD1 covers 7 bases. The sample taken for sequencing was peripheral blood. The sequence came from a woman between 40 and 50 years old who had recovered from COVID-19. The CDR3 bases are TGTGCCAGCACCCGGACAGGCGGGGAGCTGTTTTTT. Translated: CASTRTGGELFF.